The 5 T cell receptor beta chains below come from one sample, sequenced in a study of control samples from healthy donors and cancer patients. Only in-frame clones appear in the TCRdb table, and some are missing; sequencing was by immunoSEQ multiplex PCR. The sample has 150,000 to 200,000 clones, around 88% seen once. The material sequenced was blood. These TCRs come from a woman in her thirties in good health.

The rearrangement joins TRBV19 to TRBJ1-5; 7 bases fit TRBD1. V lost 5 bases, J lost 2 bases, and 15 bases stayed unmatched. Germline CDR1 reads LNHDA; CDR2 reads SQIVND (reference sequence). This CDR3 contains 18 residues. This CDR3 is CASSLTGRVFGGNQPQHF. As DNA, the CDR3 is TGTGCCAGTAGTCTGACAGGGAGAGTTTTTGGGGGCAATCAGCCCCAGCATTTT.

This clone came up once. V and J are TRBV7-9 and TRBJ1-1; D gene ambiguous. Trimming shortened V by 6 bases and J by 1 base, and 12 bases separated the two germline ends. Per germline, CDR1 SEHNR and CDR2 FQNEAQ (reference sequence). This CDR3 comprises 14 residues. The CDR3 region is CASRPGRKNTEAFF. The CDR3 nucleotides read TGTGCCAGCAGACCAGGACGGAAGAACACTGAAGCTTTCTTT.

The CDR3: CASSQEDRVFYGYTF. The CDR3 nucleotides read TGTGCCAGCAGCCAGGAGGACAGGGTCTTCTATGGCTACACCTTC. The J gene is TRBJ1-2, the V gene TRBV3-1 (or the pseudogene TRBV3-2); 8 nucleotides agree with TRBD1. Germline loops: CDR1 LGHDT, CDR2 YNNKEL (reference sequence). Unmatched junction bases numbered 7, after V lost 3 bases and J lost 4 bases. The CDR3 consists of 15 residues.

The chain uses TRBV14 and TRBJ2-7, with TRBD2 matching 9 bases. Germline V lookup: CDR1 SGHDN, CDR2 FVKESK. The CDR3 is 12 residues long. V shed 4 bases, J shed 8 bases, and the junction held 3 bases outside the gene matches. This chain's CDR3 is CASSPGLAKQYF. The CDR3 DNA is TGTGCCAGCAGCCCGGGACTAGCAAAGCAGTACTTC. The entire variable domain, with the rest obtained from reference TRBV14 and TRBJ2-7, is as follows: EAGVTQFPSHSVIEKGQTVTLRCDPISGHDNLYWYRRVMGKEIKFLLHFVKESKQDESGMPNNRFLAERTGGTYSTLKVQPAELEDSGVYFCASSPGLAKQYFGPGTRLTVT.

The chain joins TRBV19 to TRBJ1-5; D remains ambiguous. This CDR3 is built from 15 residues. The germline V gene has CDR1 LNHDA and CDR2 SQIVND (reference sequence). V gave up 3 bases and J gave up 3 bases, with 12 bases separating them. This CDR3 reads CASSISKGSNQPQHF. CDR3 in DNA: TGTGCCAGTAGTATCAGTAAAGGGTCCAATCAGCCCCAGCATTTT.